This T cell receptor beta chain was sequenced during a study of immune evolution from preneoplasia to lung adenocarcinoma. Overall study findings and caveats: Normal lung had highest clonality; later lesions appeared denser, more diverse. Top clone share appeared to fall from AAH through AIS, MIA, adenocarcinoma.

Trimming left V 7 bases short and J 1 base short, with 10 bases between. The CDR3 extends over 14 amino acids. Per the germline V gene, CDR1 is ENHRY and CDR2 is SYGVKD. To note about this clone: Its antigen is as yet unknown.

TCRdb's copy holds only in-frame clones and misses some; the assay was immunoSEQ multiplex PCR. The sample holds 12,000 to 15,000 clones, 65% to 90% seen once. Each case's diagnosis was confirmed by two pathologists on H&E. The sample was FFPE lung adenocarcinoma in situ tissue. This TCR came from a donor at least 70 years old with lung adenocarcinoma. The V call is TRBV10-3, the J call TRBJ2-2; unclear D gene. The CDR3 DNA is TGTGCCATCAATAGTGGGAAGAACACCGGGGAGCTGTTTTTT. This encodes CAINSGKNTGELFF.